The 32 T cell receptor beta chains below all came from one sample that was sequenced in a study of cytomegalovirus exposure and HLA in healthy donors. 60 Vbeta and 13 Jbeta primers were used in PCR. Generated by immunoSEQ multiplex PCR, the TCRdb table keeps only in-frame clones and is missing some. The table has some 130,000 clones, about 82% seen once. The sample taken for sequencing was PBMCs. These receptors originate from a man aged 25-45 years in good health.

The gene calls are TRBV5-1 and TRBJ1-5; maybe TRBD1 (5 bases). Looked up from germline, CDR1 is SGHRS and CDR2 is YFSETQ. Trimming shortened V by 4 bases and J by 7 bases, and 18 bases separated the two germline ends. This CDR3 spans 15 amino acids. This CDR3 reads CASSLQGGLGQPQHF. The DNA for the CDR3 is TGCGCCAGCAGCCTGCAGGGAGGGCTCGGACAGCCCCAGCATTTT.

This chain links TRBV11-2 with TRBJ2-5; TRBD2 matches at 10 bases. The V segment lost 5 bases and the J segment 5 bases; nucleotides outside the gene matches: 17. Germline CDR1 is SGHAT and CDR2 is FQNNGV. CDR3 length equals 18 residues. CDR3 DNA sequence: TGTGCCAGCAGCGCCCGACCCGGGACTAGCGTAAGGGTGGAGACCCAGTACTTC. It encodes CASSARPGTSVRVETQYF.

This chain uses TRBV5-6 with TRBJ2-7; 9 bases map to TRBD1. V gave up 0 bases and J gave up 4 bases; unmatched junction bases: 5. The CDR3 is 15 residues long. CDR1 is SGHDT, CDR2 YYEEEE, per germline. The CDR3 spells CASSLGGQGSYEQYF. CDR3 DNA sequence: TGTGCCAGCAGCTTGGGGGGACAGGGTTCGTACGAGCAGTACTTC.

The CDR3 DNA follows: TGTGCCAGTAGTATGAGCCAGGCGGGGGCCAACGTCCTGACTTTC. Translation gives CASSMSQAGANVLTF. This rearrangement joins TRBV19 to TRBJ2-6; D remains unclear. V lost 3 bases, J lost 4 bases, and 10 bases lay in between. The V gene's germline CDR1 is LNHDA and CDR2 SQIVND (reference sequence). The CDR3 contains 15 residues.

This clone was picked up a small number of times. This chain uses TRBV5-4 with TRBJ2-5; 7 nucleotides agree with TRBD2. With V trimmed by 0 bases and J by 3 bases, 14 bases remained unmatched. This CDR3 contains 18 residues. The germline CDR1 and CDR2 sequences are SGHNT and YYREEE (reference sequence). DNA of the CDR3: TGTGCCAGCAGCTTGGGGTGGGGACCGGGGGGATTTAAAGAGACCCAGTACTTC. This gives the protein CASSLGWGPGGFKETQYF.

The genes are TRBV4-3 and TRBJ2-5; tentative D call: TRBD1 (7 bases). CDR1 LGHNA and CDR2 YSLEER come from the germline V gene. Trimming cost V 2 bases and J 5 bases, with 15 bases left between them. There are 15 residues in the CDR3. The CDR3 sequence: CASSQLGGGRETQYF. CDR3 nucleotides: TGCGCCAGCAGCCAACTAGGAGGGGGCCGGGAGACCCAGTACTTC.

V and J are TRBV7-6 and TRBJ2-7; TRBD1 agrees at 9 bases. The CDR3 is made up of 15 amino acids. CDR1 SGHVS and CDR2 FNYEAQ come from the germline V gene. The ends lost 1 base at V and 3 bases at J; junction bases unmatched: 4. CDR3 loop: CASSLEGQGFYEQYF. CDR3 coding DNA: TGTGCCAGCAGCTTAGAGGGACAGGGTTTCTACGAGCAGTACTTC.

This clone was found a few times. The chain recombines TRBV6-4 with TRBJ2-1, with D possibly being TRBD2 (6 bases). The CDR3 has 15 residues. Germline V lookup: CDR1 MRHNA, CDR2 SNTAGT. Trimming cost V 6 bases and J 0 bases, with 12 bases left between them. The CDR3: CASSAVGGSYNEQFF. In DNA, the CDR3 is TGTGCCAGCAGCGCGGTGGGGGGCTCCTACAATGAGCAGTTCTTC.

This chain connects TRBV27 to TRBJ2-2; D might be TRBD2 (6 bases). Germline CDR1 MNHEY, CDR2 SMNVEV (reference sequence). The CDR3 has 15 amino acids. V lost 3 bases to trimming and J lost 7 bases, with 15 bases between them. CDR3: CASSFGSGQGGELFF. The CDR3 DNA reads as TGTGCCAGCAGTTTCGGTAGCGGTCAGGGCGGGGAGCTGTTTTTT.

The chain recombines TRBV5-1 with TRBJ2-7, with TRBD1 matching 8 bases. The V and J ends lost 2 bases and 4 bases, in that order; junction bases with no gene match: 2. The CDR3 is 13 amino acids. The germline gives CDR1 SGHRS, CDR2 YFSETQ. CDR3 nucleotides: TGCGCCAGCAGCTTCCAGGGGGCATACGAGCAGTACTTC. It is translated as CASSFQGAYEQYF.

A few counts support this clone. The chain joins TRBV9 to TRBJ2-3; 8 nucleotides line up with TRBD2. CDR3 size: 15 residues. Germline CDR1 and CDR2: SGDLS and YYNGEE. After removal of 4 bases from V and 2 bases from J, the junction contained 6 bases not matched to a gene. The CDR3 DNA follows: TGTGCCAGCAGCTCCGGGACTAGTAACACAGATACGCAGTATTTT. The encoded protein is CASSSGTSNTDTQYF.

The chain joins TRBV11-3 to TRBJ2-4; no clear D. This CDR3 comprises 17 residues. V was pared by 2 bases and J by 2 bases, with 16 bases between. Germline CDR1 SGHNT, CDR2 YENEEA. The CDR3 here is CASSLKARRGTKNIQYF. The DNA of the CDR3 is TGTGCCAGCAGCTTAAAGGCGCGAAGAGGAACCAAAAACATTCAGTACTTC.

Details on this clone: Other DNA variants within this sample encode the same CDR3. This chain joins TRBV7-9 and TRBJ1-1; TRBD1 matches 8 bases. After removal of 5 bases from V and 1 base from J, the junction contained 3 bases not matched to a gene. This CDR3 is built from 14 residues. Germline lookup yields CDR1 SEHNR and CDR2 FQNEAQ (reference sequence). As DNA, the CDR3 is TGTGCCAGCAGCCTCGGACAGGGGAACACTGAAGCTTTCTTT. It yields the protein CASSLGQGNTEAFF.

The V call is TRBV13, the J call TRBJ1-5, with D tentatively TRBD1 (6 bases). The CDR3 has 15 amino acids. V was shortened by 3 bases and J by 3 bases, with 12 bases between the two germline ends. CDR1 is PRHDT and CDR2 is FYEKMQ in the germline V gene (reference sequence). This CDR3 reads CASSFGRGANQPQHF. In DNA form, the CDR3 reads TGTGCCAGCAGCTTTGGCAGGGGTGCCAATCAGCCCCAGCATTTT.

V usage is TRBV5-1 and J usage is TRBJ2-5; 11 bases line up with TRBD2. The CDR3 extends over 17 amino acids. V lost 4 bases, J lost 3 bases, and 11 bases stayed unmatched. The germline CDR1 and CDR2 sequences are SGHRS and YFSETQ. The CDR3 DNA is TGCGCCAGCAGCCGACACCGACTAGCGGGAAGGGAAGAGACCCAGTACTTC. Protein product: CASSRHRLAGREETQYF.

This chain uses TRBV6-5 with TRBJ1-2; the match to TRBD1 covers 7 bases. From germline, CDR1 is MNHEY and CDR2 SVGAGI. The CDR3 has 15 residues. V was pared by 2 bases and J by 0 bases, with 3 bases of the junction left unmatched. CDR3 sequence (DNA): TGTGCCAGCAGTTACGGGACAGCAGCTAACTATGGCTACACCTTC. The encoded protein is CASSYGTAANYGYTF.

V gene TRBV27 combines with J gene TRBJ2-7, with 10 positions matching TRBD2. With V trimmed by 6 bases and J by 3 bases, 8 bases remained unmatched. The CDR3 sequence is 15 residues long. The germline V gene encodes CDR1 MNHEY and CDR2 SMNVEV (reference sequence). This CDR3 reads CASRGRSGRIYEQYF. CDR3 in DNA: TGTGCCAGCAGGGGCCGTAGCGGGAGGATCTACGAGCAGTACTTC.

The CDR3 reads CATITGANTEAFF. CDR3 sequence (DNA): TGTGCCACTATAACAGGGGCGAACACTGAAGCTTTCTTT. This chain links TRBV2 with TRBJ1-1, with 7 bases matching TRBD1. J gave up 1 base and V 10 bases, and 6 bases lay outside the gene matches. The CDR3 is made up of 13 amino acids. Germline V lookup: CDR1 SNHLY, CDR2 FYNNEI.

Only one count was recorded for this clone. The chain couples TRBV4-2 to TRBJ1-2; D gene unclear. The CDR3 runs 14 residues. Per the germline V gene, CDR1 is LGHNA and CDR2 is YNFKEQ. With 1 base removed from V and 4 bases from J, the gap between germline ends came to 10 bases. The CDR3 spells CASSQGEQLYGYTF. The CDR3 region has the DNA TGTGCCAGCAGCCAAGGAGAACAGCTCTATGGCTACACCTTC.

This chain links TRBV28 with TRBJ2-7, with 7 bases matching TRBD2. The CDR3 extends over 15 amino acids. V shed 2 bases, J shed 9 bases, and the junction held 13 bases outside the gene matches. Germline lookup yields CDR1 MDHEN and CDR2 SYDVKM. This chain's CDR3 is CASSLRASGGARQYF. CDR3 DNA: TGTGCCAGCAGTTTACGTGCTAGCGGAGGGGCTAGGCAGTACTTC.

The rearrangement links TRBV30 to TRBJ1-2, with TRBD1 matching over 7 bases. V gave up 4 bases and J gave up 2 bases; unmatched junction bases: 1. Germline CDR1 GTSNPN, CDR2 SVGIG (reference sequence). CDR3 length: 12 amino acids. For the CDR3, the DNA is TGTGCCTGGAAGGGGGCCAACTATGGCTACACCTTC. Its translation: CAWKGANYGYTF.

The V call is TRBV6-4, the J call TRBJ2-1, with TRBD1 matching 8 bases. Germline V CDR1 and CDR2: MRHNA, SNTAGT. The junction had 7 bases not matched to a gene; V was cut back by 4 bases and J by 8 bases. The CDR3 spans 14 residues. The CDR3: CASSVGTGTDEQFF. The CDR3 region has the DNA TGTGCCAGCAGTGTGGGGACAGGCACCGATGAGCAGTTCTTC.

The rearrangement uses TRBV5-8 and TRBJ1-2; possible D gene TRBD1, 6 bases. V was trimmed by 0 bases and J by 5 bases, leaving 11 bases between them. The CDR3 is 14 amino acids. Per the germline V gene, CDR1 is SGHTS and CDR2 is YDEGEE. The CDR3 protein is CASSLEQGFYGYTF. As DNA, the CDR3 is TGTGCCAGCAGCTTGGAACAGGGCTTTTATGGCTACACCTTC.

The CDR3 region has the DNA TGTGCCAGCAGCCCTAAACCCCGGGACAACGAGCAGTACTTC. This translates into CASSPKPRDNEQYF. This chain joins TRBV27 and TRBJ2-7; D perhaps matches TRBD1 (6 bases). CDR3 length: 14 residues. Trimming shortened V by 6 bases and J by 5 bases, and 17 bases separated the two germline ends. CDR1 is MNHEY and CDR2 is SMNVEV in the germline V gene (reference sequence).

V usage is TRBV19 and J usage is TRBJ2-4; 11 positions match TRBD1. The CDR3 is 17 residues long. Germline CDR1 and CDR2: LNHDA and SQIVND (reference sequence). The junction had 11 bases not matched to a gene; V was cut back by 1 base and J by 9 bases. The CDR3 coding sequence is TGTGCCAGTAGTATAGGACCGGGACAGGGGGTACGTAGCATTCAGTACTTC. This encodes CASSIGPGQGVRSIQYF.

Only one count was recorded for this clone. The V and J genes are TRBV5-6 and TRBJ1-1; 8 bases agree with TRBD1. The length of the CDR3 is 16 residues. Losses at the gene ends were 3 bases for V and 1 base for J; bases not matched to a gene: 8. CDR1 is SGHDT, CDR2 YYEEEE, per germline. In DNA, the CDR3 is TGTGCCAGCAGCTCCCGGGACAGGTGGCAGAACACTGAAGCTTTCTTT. This encodes CASSSRDRWQNTEAFF.

This chain uses TRBV5-1 with TRBJ1-6; the D gene is possibly TRBD1 (6 bases). Between the trimmed V and J ends, which lost 3 bases and 7 bases, there was a span of 17 bases. There are 16 residues in the CDR3. Germline V gives CDR1 SGHRS, CDR2 YFSETQ. The CDR3 DNA reads TGCGCCAGCAGCTCGGGGGGCCACCCGCGGAATTCACCCCTCCACTTT. Protein product: CASSSGGHPRNSPLHF.

This clone was counted only a few times. DNA for the CDR3: TGTGCCAGCACGGACAGGGGGCGAGGGCAGCCCCAGCATTTT. Protein: CASTDRGRGQPQHF. The gene calls are TRBV2 and TRBJ1-5; 11 positions match TRBD1. With 7 bases clipped from V and 7 bases from J, the junction kept 6 bases outside the gene matches. The V gene's germline CDR1 is SNHLY and CDR2 FYNNEI. This CDR3 has 14 amino acids.

This clone was counted a few times. The V gene is TRBV18, the J gene TRBJ2-1; a possible D gene is TRBD2 (5 bases). CDR1 and CDR2 from the germline V gene are KGHSH and LQKENI. V shed 0 bases and J shed 9 bases, with 9 bases lying between them. CDR3 size: 13 residues. The CDR3 loop reads CASSPPTIGEQFF. The CDR3 nucleotides are TGTGCCAGCTCACCACCGACTATAGGTGAGCAGTTCTTC. Using reference TRBV18 and TRBJ2-1 for the parts outside the CDR3, the full variable domain is NAGVMQNPRHLVRRRGQEARLRCSPMKGHSHVYWYRQLPEEGLKFMVYLQKENIIDESGMPKERFSAEFPKEGPSILRIQQVVRGDSAAYFCASSPPTIGEQFFGPGTRLTVL.

V gene TRBV19 combines with J gene TRBJ2-1, with 10 bases that match TRBD2. The germline CDR1 and CDR2 sequences are LNHDA and SQIVND (reference sequence). J gave up 2 bases and V 5 bases, and 0 bases lay outside the gene matches. This CDR3 spans 14 amino acids. CDR3 coding DNA: TGTGCCAGTAGTCTAGCGGGAGCCTACAATGAGCAGTTCTTC. Amino acids: CASSLAGAYNEQFF. Complete variable domain (other parts from reference TRBV19 and TRBJ2-1): DGGITQSPKYLFRKEGQNVTLSCEQNLNHDAMYWYRQDPGQGLRLIYYSQIVNDFQKGDIAEGYSVSREKKESFPLTVTSAQKNPTAFYLCASSLAGAYNEQFFGPGTRLTVL.

V and J are TRBV6-5 and TRBJ1-2; D is uncertain. Germline V lookup: CDR1 MNHEY, CDR2 SVGAGI. Trimming removed 2 bases at V and 5 bases at J, with 6 bases between. The CDR3 spans 12 residues. CDR3 nucleotide sequence: TGTGCCAGCAGTTACGACTCATATGGCTACACCTTC. Translating gives CASSYDSYGYTF.

V is TRBV4-1 and J is TRBJ1-2; weak D call: TRBD1 (5 bases). V lost 0 bases and J 0 bases, leaving 14 bases between the germline ends. The CDR3 runs to 17 residues. The V gene's germline CDR1 is MGHRA and CDR2 YSYEKL. The CDR3 DNA reads TGCGCCAGCAGCCAAGATAGCGGTGGGGGAGCTAACTATGGCTACACCTTC. It is translated as CASSQDSGGGANYGYTF.